In this sample, the clone carrying this T cell receptor (beta chain) turned up a few times. These data originate in a study of blood T cell repertoires in COVID-19. Study-wide context: The United States, Italy and Spain provided the acute and convalescent COVID-19 samples.

The CDR3 runs to 16 residues. The germline gives CDR1 SGHAT, CDR2 FQNNGV. Deletions cut 1 base from V and 4 bases from J, with 16 bases between. Per the original methods: Estimation of nucleated cell counts relied on the amplification of reference gene primers. Assay used: immunoSEQ multiplex PCR; TCRdb lists only in-frame clones, some missing. V and J calls and clone size are copied from that table; D and trimming were computed from the DNA. The table has some 290,000 clones, less than 90% seen once. This TCR came from a man aged 55 to 70 who had recovered from COVID-19. The source material was peripheral blood. V usage is TRBV11-2 and J usage is TRBJ1-1; D perhaps matches TRBD1 (5 bases). In DNA, the CDR3 is TGTGCCAGCAGCTTAGCAGGGAATCTTGGTGGCACTGAAGCTTTCTTT. As protein: CASSLAGNLGGTEAFF.